The subject of this entry is one T cell receptor beta chain. Its specificity is unknown. The source of the sample is a study of cytomegalovirus exposure and HLA in healthy donors. General study findings and limits: In an earlier analysis, about 87% or about 30%: the productive usage of most TCR beta V segments.

Trimming took off 4 bases at V and 0 bases at J, with 25 bases between the two ends. The CDR3 totals 19 residues. Germline V gene lookup returns CDR1 MDHEN and CDR2 SYDVKM. PCR was performed using 60 Vbeta and 13 Jbeta primers. Generated by immunoSEQ multiplex PCR, the TCRdb table keeps only in-frame clones and is missing some. The sample comprises some 130,000 clones, approximately 85% of which are singletons, and roughly 12% rests with the top ten. This sequence originates from a male donor in good health and CMV-seropositive. The specimen sequenced was PBMCs. The J gene is TRBJ2-7, the V gene TRBV28; D perhaps matches TRBD1 (6 bases). CDR3 bases: TGTGCCAGCAGTTCTATTCCGGGACACCCATTTAAGGGCTCCTACGAGCAGTACTTC. Its translation: CASSSIPGHPFKGSYEQYF. Drawing the rest from reference TRBV28 and TRBJ2-7, the complete variable domain is DVKVTQSSRYLVKRTGEKVFLECVQDMDHENMFWYRQDPGLGLRLIYFSYDVKMKEKGDIPEGYSVSREKKERFSLILESASTNQTSMYLCASSSIPGHPFKGSYEQYFGPGTRLTVT.